The subject of this entry is one TCR beta chain. Antigen unknown. Nominal health characterized the donors when sampled, though unrecorded immune exposures were likely. This sample was taken from a study of cytomegalovirus exposure and HLA in healthy donors. The wider study: Unique TCRs from HLA-typed donors, 65 million to 85 million of them, were held in an early data release. Study observations and caveats: A few of the chains that were CMV-associated were confirmed in vitro to be specific for CMV antigens.

CDR1 and CDR2 (germline): SGHRS, YFSETQ. Trimming at V came to 0 bases and at J to 3 bases, leaving 3 bases not matched to a gene. This CDR3 is built from 15 residues. PCR used 60 Vbeta primers and 13 Jbeta primers. TCRdb's copy holds only in-frame clones and misses some; the assay was immunoSEQ multiplex PCR. The sample shows roughly 100,000 clones, roughly 73% of them seen only once. The sequenced material came from PBMCs. The gene calls are TRBV5-1 and TRBJ2-3; 8 bases are a match to TRBD1. The TCR sequence derives from a man between 35 and 55 years old in good health and CMV-seronegative. The CDR3 spells CASSLEDRATDTQYF. CDR3 nucleotide sequence: TGCGCCAGCAGCTTGGAGGACAGGGCAACAGATACGCAGTATTTT. Combining the CDR3 with reference TRBV5-1 and TRBJ2-3 gives the whole variable domain KAGVTQTPRYLIKTRGQQVTLSCSPISGHRSVSWYQQTPGQGLQFLFEYFSETQRNKGNFPGRFSGRQFSNSRSEMNVSTLELGDSALYLCASSLEDRATDTQYFGPGTRLTVL.